The present T cell receptor beta chain was sequenced within a study of human T cells and chemical hapten exposure. Documented time point: healthy volunteer bleed at 2 weeks. Unfractionated whole blood yielded the extracted total RNA. At least ten counts were recorded for this clonotype. TCRdb passed the RACE reads through MiXCR, listing each CDR3 protein once. The sample includes roughly 100,000 distinct CDR3 sequences, about 10% of them seen just once. This CDR3 has 16 residues. Unmatched junction bases numbered 5, after V lost 0 bases and J lost 8 bases. Germline CDR1 reads MNHNY; CDR2 reads SVGAGI (reference sequence).

The sample comprised whole blood. This chain uses TRBV6-6 with TRBJ2-4; 12 bases are a match to TRBD2. The receptor's source is a female donor in good health. Some clones in this sample may be carry-over from other donors' samples. The CDR3 DNA is TGTGCCAGCAGTTACTCGCTAGCGGGAGGGACGGACATTCAGTACTTC. Amino acid sequence: CASSYSLAGGTDIQYF.